The rows below give T cell receptor beta chains drawn from one sample of a study of T-cell memory formation after mild COVID-19. TCRdb reprocessed the 5' RACE reads with MiXCR, giving one entry per CDR3 protein. Of 140,000 to 150,000 distinct CDR3 sequences listed, approximately 5.7% were seen once; the top ten hold approximately 2.1%. The source material was PBMCs or a T cell subset sorted from them (not recorded which). The receptors come from an adult woman who had mild COVID-19 (a few samples of this study predate the infection). Cell type and time point are not known. The CDR3 runs from the conserved cysteine through the conserved F or W. The order of the fields is clone size, J gene, V gene, D gene, CDR3 protein, CDR3 DNA. D genes are given only for firm matches. Some rows mark clone size as missing; the rest say once, few, many or name a class of expanded clone.

>few|TRBJ1-1|TRBV5-1|NA
CASSLRAGSSNTEAFF
TGCGCCAGCAGCTTGAGGGCGGGTTCGTCGAACACTGAAGCTTTCTTT
>few|TRBJ2-7|TRBV5-1|TRBD2
CASSGRGLAGYEQYF
TGCGCCAGCAGCGGGAGGGGACTAGCGGGCTACGAGCAGTACTTC
>few|TRBJ2-5|TRBV5-1|NA
CASSLVGAVTQETQYF
TGCGCCAGCAGCTTGGTGGGCGCGGTGACCCAAGAGACCCAGTACTTC
>few|TRBJ2-5|TRBV2|TRBD1
CASSRQGAVQETQYF
TGTGCCAGCAGTCGACAGGGGGCAGTACAAGAGACCCAGTACTTC
>many|TRBJ1-1|TRBV7-9|NA
CASSLYGLGRMNTEAFF
TGTGCCAGCAGCTTATACGGGTTGGGGCGAATGAACACTGAAGCTTTCTTT
>many|TRBJ1-2|TRBV12-3/TRBV12-4|NA
CASSPAGFRGYTF
TGTGCCAGCAGTCCAGCAGGGTTCCGGGGCTACACCTTC
>NA|TRBJ2-2|TRBV4-2|NA
CASSQELVRFANTGELFF
TGTGCCAGCAGCCAAGAATTGGTACGGTTCGCGAACACCGGGGAGCTGTTTTTT
>few|TRBJ2-2|TRBV6-6|NA
CASSYPGHPSSTGELFF
TGTGCCAGCAGTTACCCCGGACACCCTAGCAGCACCGGGGAGCTGTTTTTT
>NA|TRBJ1-1|TRBV29-1|NA
CSVEQVRTAHPGISNTEAFF
TGCAGCGTTGAACAGGTTCGGACAGCCCATCCCGGGATCTCGAACACTGAAGCTTTCTTT
>NA|TRBJ1-5|TRBV15|NA
CATSREHQPQHF
TGTGCCACCAGCAGGGAACATCAGCCCCAGCATTTT
>many|TRBJ2-5|TRBV5-1|TRBD1
CASSPGQWQETQYF
TGCGCCAGCAGCCCGGGACAGTGGCAAGAGACCCAGTACTTC
>few|TRBJ2-5|TRBV7-2|TRBD2
CASSLEGTRGRETQYF
TGTGCCAGCAGCTTAGAGGGGACGCGGGGGAGGGAGACCCAGTACTTC
>few|TRBJ1-1|TRBV12-3/TRBV12-4|NA
CASSFRQGSTEAFF
TGTGCCAGCAGTTTTAGGCAGGGAAGCACTGAAGCTTTCTTT
>NA|TRBJ1-5|TRBV2|NA
CASRLGGAKQPQHF
TGTGCCAGCAGACTTGGGGGGGCAAAACAGCCCCAGCATTTT
>many|TRBJ2-2|TRBV20-1|NA
CSVRALNTGELFF
TGCAGTGTTCGGGCCCTGAACACCGGGGAGCTGTTTTTT
>many|TRBJ2-3|TRBV12-5|NA
CASGLVPGASTDTQYF
TGTGCTAGTGGTTTGGTACCGGGGGCTAGCACAGATACGCAGTATTTT
>many|TRBJ1-5|TRBV7-2|NA
CASSLASYGGSNQPQHF
TGTGCCAGCAGCTTAGCATCCTACGGGGGTAGCAATCAGCCCCAGCATTTT
>many|TRBJ2-7|TRBV5-1|NA
CASSALWGSGYEQYF
TGCGCCAGCAGCGCCCTTTGGGGGAGTGGATACGAGCAGTACTTC
>NA|TRBJ1-1|TRBV3-2|NA
CASRYTDSQKEAFF
TGTGCCAGCAGGTATACTGACAGTCAAAAGGAAGCTTTCTTT
>NA|TRBJ1-1|TRBV3-1|NA
CASSQFRGTEAFF
TGTGCCAGCAGCCAGTTTAGAGGCACTGAAGCTTTCTTT
>many|TRBJ1-5|TRBV7-9|NA
CASSLSSSNQPQHF
TGTGCCAGCAGCTTATCCAGCAGCAATCAGCCCCAGCATTTT
>many|TRBJ1-1|TRBV2|TRBD1
CASSAQGQVGEAFF
TGTGCCAGCAGTGCGCAGGGACAGGTTGGGGAAGCTTTCTTT
>NA|TRBJ2-1|TRBV3-1|NA
CASSHRSYKEQFF
TGTGCCAGCAGCCACCGCTCCTACAAGGAGCAGTTCTTC
>few|TRBJ2-7|TRBV7-2|TRBD2
CASSFPAGAFGEQYF
TGTGCCAGCAGCTTCCCAGCGGGAGCCTTTGGCGAGCAGTACTTC
>NA|TRBJ1-5|TRBV12-3/TRBV12-4|NA
CASSLVGSHQPQHF
TGTGCCAGCAGTTTAGTTGGCAGCCATCAGCCCCAGCATTTT
>NA|TRBJ2-1|TRBV19|TRBD1
CASSRRTGASDEQFF
TGTGCCAGTAGTAGGAGGACAGGGGCGAGCGATGAGCAGTTCTTC
>few|TRBJ2-2|TRBV6-2/TRBV6-3|TRBD1
CASSRDRVGTGELFF
TGTGCCAGCAGCCGGGACAGGGTCGGCACCGGGGAGCTGTTTTTT
>NA|TRBJ2-1|TRBV3-1|NA
CASSWSNEQFF
TGTGCCAGCAGCTGGAGCAATGAGCAGTTCTTC
>few|TRBJ1-2|TRBV19|TRBD1
CASSIQGQGDYGYTF
TGTGCCAGTAGTATACAGGGACAGGGGGACTATGGCTACACCTTC
>NA|TRBJ2-7|TRBV5-1|TRBD2
CASSWGLAGGLDSYEQYF
TGCGCCAGCAGCTGGGGACTAGCGGGGGGCCTTGACTCCTACGAGCAGTACTTC
>many|TRBJ1-5|TRBV7-2|NA
CASSLDQGDQPQHF
TGTGCCAGCAGCTTAGACCAGGGAGATCAGCCCCAGCATTTT